This is a list of T cell receptor beta chains from one sample in a study of T cell changes during pregnancy in multiple sclerosis. The data were produced by immunoSEQ multiplex PCR, yet TCRdb's version contains in-frame clones alone and is incomplete. The sample includes about 72,000 clones, around 90% of them seen just once. This specimen consisted of peripheral blood, obtained in the first trimester of pregnancy. The receptors shown here come from a female donor in good health, enrolled as a control in a pregnancy study. CDR3s include the opening cysteine and the closing phenylalanine or tryptophan. A D gene is named only where the DNA matches it firmly. Not every row has a clone size; where given, it reads once, few, many or a size class.

-	-	TRBV29-1	TRBJ2-1	CSHRRGYEQFF	TGCAGCCACAGAAGGGGTTATGAGCAGTTCTTC
-	TRBD1	TRBV2	TRBJ2-2	CAGTGDVAGELFF	TGTGCCGGGACAGGGGATGTAGCCGGGGAGCTGTTTTTT
-	-	TRBV7-8	TRBJ2-2	CASSLGDGELFF	TGTGCCAGCAGCTTAGGCGACGGGGAGCTGTTTTTT
-	-	TRBV19	TRBJ1-1	CASVQGQPLAHTEAFF	TGTGCCAGTGTCCAGGGGCAGCCTCTTGCCCACACTGAAGCTTTCTTT
-	TRBD1	TRBV13	TRBJ2-7	CASSSGTEGYEQYF	TGTGCCAGCAGCTCCGGGACAGAGGGCTACGAGCAGTACTTC
-	-	TRBV5-6	TRBJ2-4	CASSLQSLAKNIQYF	TGTGCCAGCAGCTTGCAGTCTTTAGCCAAAAACATTCAGTACTTC
many	-	TRBV5-4	TRBJ1-2	CASSSLGGDAYGYTF	TGTGCCAGCAGCTCCCTCGGCGGAGACGCCTATGGCTACACCTTC
-	-	TRBV6-4	TRBJ1-2	CASSSLGRGNYGYTF	TGTGCCAGCAGTTCCCTGGGTAGGGGGAACTATGGCTACACCTTC
-	TRBD1	TRBV15	TRBJ2-3	CATSRSRGQADTQYF	TGTGCCACCAGCAGGTCTAGGGGGCAGGCAGATACGCAGTATTTT
-	-	TRBV6-1	TRBJ2-3	CASRDRPSTDTQYF	TGTGCCAGCCGAGACAGGCCTAGCACAGATACGCAGTATTTT
-	TRBD2	TRBV6-1	TRBJ2-7	CASGTTTYEQYF	TGTGCCAGCGGGACTACGACCTACGAGCAGTACTTC
-	TRBD2	TRBV2	TRBJ2-7	CASRRVRAGTTGEQYF	TGTGCCAGCAGGAGGGTCAGGGCAGGGACTACGGGCGAGCAGTACTTC
-	TRBD2	TRBV5-1	TRBJ2-6	CASSLGLSGSGSGANVLTF	TGCGCCAGCAGCTTGGGCCTTAGCGGGAGTGGTTCTGGGGCCAACGTCCTGACTTTC
-	TRBD2	TRBV28	TRBJ2-5	CASSVGTSGSLVNGETQYF	TGTGCCAGCAGTGTAGGGACTAGCGGGAGTTTAGTGAACGGAGAGACCCAGTACTTC
once	TRBD1	TRBV5-1	TRBJ2-3	CASSVKTGGKDTQYF	TGCGCCAGCAGCGTAAAGACAGGGGGCAAAGATACGCAGTATTTT
-	-	TRBV10-3	TRBJ2-3	CAISENLNTQYF	TGTGCCATCAGTGAGAACTTGAATACGCAGTATTTT
-	-	TRBV28	TRBJ2-1	CASMWGRYNEQFF	TGTGCCAGCATGTGGGGGCGATACAATGAGCAGTTCTTC
-	TRBD2	TRBV5-1	TRBJ2-1	CASTRTSGRGNEQFF	TGCGCCAGCACCAGGACTAGCGGGAGGGGGAATGAGCAGTTCTTC
-	-	TRBV28	TRBJ2-7	CASRIQGGDYEQYF	TGTGCCAGCAGGATACAGGGGGGGGACTACGAGCAGTACTTC
-	TRBD2	TRBV10-3	TRBJ2-1	CAISGTGLAGHNEQFF	TGTGCCATCAGTGGAACGGGACTAGCGGGCCACAATGAGCAGTTCTTC
-	TRBD2	TRBV9	TRBJ2-5	CASNMGLAGVGQETQYF	TGTGCCAGCAACATGGGACTAGCGGGAGTAGGGCAAGAGACCCAGTACTTC
-	-	TRBV5-1	TRBJ2-3	CASSYQVYTDTQYF	TGCGCCAGCAGCTATCAGGTATACACAGATACGCAGTATTTT